Sequencing of this TCR beta chain was carried out in a study of blood T cell repertoires in COVID-19. This CDR3 region has 19 residues. V lost 0 bases and J lost 7; bases outside the gene matches: 17. Germline lookup yields CDR1 SGDLS and CDR2 YYNGEE. As processed by the authors: How many nucleated cells were present was estimated from reference gene primer amplification. The protocol was immunoSEQ multiplex PCR, while the TCRdb copy is restricted to in-frame clones and leaves out a portion. Clone size and the V and J calls come from that table; the DNA yielded D and trimming. Here the sample spans hundreds of thousands of clones, around nine tenths being singletons.

This chain connects TRBV9 to TRBJ2-1; 9 bases match TRBD2. Sequenced material: PBMCs or T cells enriched from blood (not recorded which). This receptor was obtained from a woman younger than 45 who had recovered from COVID-19. The CDR3 sequence is CASSVAVRNGLAGSNEQFF. The CDR3 DNA reads TGTGCCAGCAGCGTAGCTGTCAGGAATGGGCTAGCGGGGTCAAATGAGCAGTTCTTC.